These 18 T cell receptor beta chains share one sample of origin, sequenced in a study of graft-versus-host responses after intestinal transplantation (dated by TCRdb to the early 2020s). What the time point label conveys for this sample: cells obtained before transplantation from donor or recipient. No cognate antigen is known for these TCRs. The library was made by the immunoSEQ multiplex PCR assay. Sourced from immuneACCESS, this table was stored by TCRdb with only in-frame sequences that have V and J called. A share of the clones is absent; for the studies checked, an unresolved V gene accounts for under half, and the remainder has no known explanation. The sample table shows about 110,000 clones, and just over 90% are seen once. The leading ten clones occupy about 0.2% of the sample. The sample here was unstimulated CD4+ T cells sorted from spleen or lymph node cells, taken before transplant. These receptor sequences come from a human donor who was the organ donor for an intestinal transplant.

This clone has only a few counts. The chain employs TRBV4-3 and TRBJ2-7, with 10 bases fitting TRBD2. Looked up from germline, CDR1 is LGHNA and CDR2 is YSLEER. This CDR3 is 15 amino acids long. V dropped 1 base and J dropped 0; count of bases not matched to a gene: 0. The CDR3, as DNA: TGCGCCAGCAGCCAAGGACTAGCGGGCTCCTACGAGCAGTACTTC. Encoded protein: CASSQGLAGSYEQYF.

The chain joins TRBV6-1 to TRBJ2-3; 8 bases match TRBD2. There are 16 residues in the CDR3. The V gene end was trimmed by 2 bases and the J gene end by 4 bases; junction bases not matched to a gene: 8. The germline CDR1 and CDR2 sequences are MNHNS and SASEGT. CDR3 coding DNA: TGTGCCAGCAGTGAACTCTCCGGGACTAGGGCAGATACGCAGTATTTT. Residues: CASSELSGTRADTQYF.

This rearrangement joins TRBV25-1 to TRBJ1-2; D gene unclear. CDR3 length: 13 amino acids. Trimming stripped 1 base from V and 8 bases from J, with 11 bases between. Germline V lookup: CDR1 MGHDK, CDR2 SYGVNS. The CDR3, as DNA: TGTGCCAGCAGTGAATTCGGCATCGAGGGCTACACCTTC. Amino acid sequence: CASSEFGIEGYTF.

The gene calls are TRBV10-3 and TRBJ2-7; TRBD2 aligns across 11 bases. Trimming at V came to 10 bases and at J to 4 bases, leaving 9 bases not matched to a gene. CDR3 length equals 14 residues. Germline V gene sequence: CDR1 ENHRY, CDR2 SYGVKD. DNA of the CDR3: TGTGCCACTCAGCTAGCGGGAGGACTGTACGAGCAGTACTTC. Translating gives CATQLAGGLYEQYF.

CDR3 bases: TGTGCCAGCAGTTACTCAAGGGACTCCTCCTACGAGCAGTACTTC. Amino acids: CASSYSRDSSYEQYF. This chain links TRBV6-5 with TRBJ2-7; weak D call: TRBD2 (6 bases). CDR1 and CDR2 (germline): MNHEY, SVGAGI. The CDR3 consists of 15 residues. V was clipped by 0 bases and J by 0 bases, with 9 bases between them.

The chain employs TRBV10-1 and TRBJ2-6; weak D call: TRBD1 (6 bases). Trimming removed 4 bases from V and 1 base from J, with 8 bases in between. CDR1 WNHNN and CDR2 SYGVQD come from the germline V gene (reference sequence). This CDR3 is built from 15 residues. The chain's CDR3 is CASSAQGSGANVLTF. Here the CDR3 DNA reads TGCGCCAGCAGTGCCCAGGGGTCTGGGGCCAACGTCCTGACTTTC.

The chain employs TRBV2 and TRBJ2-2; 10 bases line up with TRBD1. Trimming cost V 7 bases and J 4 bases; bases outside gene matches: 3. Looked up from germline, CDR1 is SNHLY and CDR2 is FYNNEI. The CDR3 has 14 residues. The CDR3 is CASTDRGFTGELFF. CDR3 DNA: TGTGCCAGCACGGACAGGGGGTTCACCGGGGAGCTGTTTTTT.

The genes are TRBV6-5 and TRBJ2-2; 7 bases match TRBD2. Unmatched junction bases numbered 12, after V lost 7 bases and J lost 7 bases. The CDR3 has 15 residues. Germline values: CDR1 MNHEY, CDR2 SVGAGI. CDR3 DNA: TGTGCCAGCAAGGTCGCGGGAGAAGGAGTCGGGGAGCTGTTTTTT. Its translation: CASKVAGEGVGELFF.

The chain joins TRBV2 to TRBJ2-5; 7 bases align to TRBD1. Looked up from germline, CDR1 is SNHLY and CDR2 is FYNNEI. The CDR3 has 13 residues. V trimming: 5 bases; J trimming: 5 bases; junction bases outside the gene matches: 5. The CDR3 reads CASSQRGLETQYF. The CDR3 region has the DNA TGTGCCAGCAGTCAAAGGGGGCTGGAGACCCAGTACTTC.

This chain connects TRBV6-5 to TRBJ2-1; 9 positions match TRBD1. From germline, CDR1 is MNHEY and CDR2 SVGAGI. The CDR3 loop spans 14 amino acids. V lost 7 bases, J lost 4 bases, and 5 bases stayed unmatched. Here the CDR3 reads CASNRGPLYNEQFF. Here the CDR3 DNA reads TGTGCCAGCAACAGGGGGCCCCTTTACAATGAGCAGTTCTTC.

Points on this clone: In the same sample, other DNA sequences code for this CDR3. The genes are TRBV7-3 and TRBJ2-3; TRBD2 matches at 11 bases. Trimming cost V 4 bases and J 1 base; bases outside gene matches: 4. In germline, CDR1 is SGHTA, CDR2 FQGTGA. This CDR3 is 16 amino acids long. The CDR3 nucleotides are TGTGCCAGCAGCTCCCTAGCGGGAGGCGGCACAGATACGCAGTATTTT. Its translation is CASSSLAGGGTDTQYF.

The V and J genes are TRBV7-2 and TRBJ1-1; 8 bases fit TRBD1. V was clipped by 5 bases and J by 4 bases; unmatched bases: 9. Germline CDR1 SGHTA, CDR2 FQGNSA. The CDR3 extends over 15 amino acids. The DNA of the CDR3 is TGTGCCAGCAGCGCGTTGACAGGGGAGATCACTGAAGCTTTCTTT. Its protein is CASSALTGEITEAFF. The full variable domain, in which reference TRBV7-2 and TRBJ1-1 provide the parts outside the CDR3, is GAGVSQSPSNKVTEKGKDVELRCDPISGHTALYWYRQSLGQGLEFLIYFQGNSAPDKSGLPSDRFSAERTGGSVSTLTIQRTQQEDSAVYLCASSALTGEITEAFFGQGTRLTVV.

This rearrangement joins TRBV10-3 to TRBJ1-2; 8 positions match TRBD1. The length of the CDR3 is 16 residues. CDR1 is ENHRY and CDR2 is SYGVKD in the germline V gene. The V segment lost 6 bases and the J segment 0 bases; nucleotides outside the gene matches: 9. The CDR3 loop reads CAISETGAGANYGYTF. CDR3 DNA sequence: TGTGCCATCAGCGAGACAGGGGCCGGAGCTAACTATGGCTACACCTTC.

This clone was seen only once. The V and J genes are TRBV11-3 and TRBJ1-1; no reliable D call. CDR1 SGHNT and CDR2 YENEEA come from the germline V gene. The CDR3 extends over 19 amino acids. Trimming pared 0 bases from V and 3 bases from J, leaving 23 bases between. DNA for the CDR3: TGTGCCAGCAGCTTAGAGGCATTAAGGTTGCCCCCTTTCGACACTGAAGCTTTCTTT. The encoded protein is CASSLEALRLPPFDTEAFF.

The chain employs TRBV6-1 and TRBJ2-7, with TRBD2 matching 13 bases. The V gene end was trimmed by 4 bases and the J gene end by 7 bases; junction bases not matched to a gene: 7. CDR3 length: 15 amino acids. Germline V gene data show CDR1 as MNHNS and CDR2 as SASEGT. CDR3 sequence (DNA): TGTGCCAGCAGTGCAACTAGCGGGAGGGCCGGGGAGCAGTACTTC. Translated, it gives CASSATSGRAGEQYF.

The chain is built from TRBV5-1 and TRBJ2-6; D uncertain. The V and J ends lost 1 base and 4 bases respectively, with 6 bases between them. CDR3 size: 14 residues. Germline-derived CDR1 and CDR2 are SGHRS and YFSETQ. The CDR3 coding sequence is TGCGCCAGCAGCTTGCGGTTAGGGGCCAACGTCCTGACTTTC. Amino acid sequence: CASSLRLGANVLTF.

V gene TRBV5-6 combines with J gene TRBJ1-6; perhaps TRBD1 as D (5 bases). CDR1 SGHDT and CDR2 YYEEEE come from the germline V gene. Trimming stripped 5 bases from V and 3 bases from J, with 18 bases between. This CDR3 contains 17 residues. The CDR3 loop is CASSYSGGANYNSPLHF. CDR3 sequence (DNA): TGTGCCAGCAGTTACTCTGGAGGGGCGAACTATAATTCACCCCTCCACTTT.

The CDR3 DNA follows: TGCGCCAGCAGTGAGGATAGCGGCCCGGAGACCCAGTACTTC. As protein: CASSEDSGPETQYF. The chain employs TRBV10-1 and TRBJ2-5; D possibly corresponds to TRBD2 (6 bases). Trimming shortened V by 2 bases and J by 5 bases, and 12 bases separated the two germline ends. The CDR3 is 14 amino acids. Per the germline V gene, CDR1 is WNHNN and CDR2 is SYGVQD (reference sequence).